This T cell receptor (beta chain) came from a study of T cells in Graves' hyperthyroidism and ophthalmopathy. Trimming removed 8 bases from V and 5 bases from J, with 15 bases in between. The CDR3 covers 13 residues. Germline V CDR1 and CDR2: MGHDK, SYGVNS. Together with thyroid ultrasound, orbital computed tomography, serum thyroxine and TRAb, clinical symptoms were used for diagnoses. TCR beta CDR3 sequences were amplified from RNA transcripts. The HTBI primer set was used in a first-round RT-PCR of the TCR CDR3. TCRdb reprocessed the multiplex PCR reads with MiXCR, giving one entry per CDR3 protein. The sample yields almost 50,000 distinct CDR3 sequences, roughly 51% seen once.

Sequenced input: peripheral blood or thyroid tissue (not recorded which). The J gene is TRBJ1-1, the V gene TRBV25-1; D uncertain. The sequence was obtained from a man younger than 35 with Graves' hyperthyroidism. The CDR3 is CASLDTLGTEAFF. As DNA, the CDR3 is TGTGCCAGCCTAGATACCCTTGGGACTGAAGCTTTCTTT.